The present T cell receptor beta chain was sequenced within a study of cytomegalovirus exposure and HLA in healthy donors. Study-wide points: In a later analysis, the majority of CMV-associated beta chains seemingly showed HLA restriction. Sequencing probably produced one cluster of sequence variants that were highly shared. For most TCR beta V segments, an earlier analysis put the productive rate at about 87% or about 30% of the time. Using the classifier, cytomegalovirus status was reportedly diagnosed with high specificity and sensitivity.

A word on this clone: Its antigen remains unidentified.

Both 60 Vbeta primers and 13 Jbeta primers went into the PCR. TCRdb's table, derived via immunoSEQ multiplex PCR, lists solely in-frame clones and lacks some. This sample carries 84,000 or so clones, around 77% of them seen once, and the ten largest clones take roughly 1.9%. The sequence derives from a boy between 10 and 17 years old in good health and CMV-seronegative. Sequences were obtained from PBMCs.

The CDR3: CASSDGNDRQPQHF. The CDR3 DNA reads TGTGCCAGCAGCGACGGGAATGATCGGCAGCCCCAGCATTTT. The V call is TRBV6-5, the J call TRBJ1-5, with D hard to call. Between the trimmed V and J ends, which lost 6 bases and 7 bases, there was a span of 16 bases. Germline V lookup: CDR1 MNHEY, CDR2 SVGAGI. CDR3 length equals 14 residues.